This TCR beta chain was identified during a study of response to subunit inactivated influenza vaccine. TCRdb re-called the RT-PCR reads through MiXCR, storing one row per CDR3 protein. The table records more than 500,000 distinct CDR3 sequences, over 9% of them present only once. The CDR3 is 15 residues long. Germline V CDR1 and CDR2: ENHRY, SYGVKD. V lost 0 bases and J lost 10, with 13 bases in between. This clonotype turned up a few times. The same data also went into a second study, on T cells expressing NK-cell markers. That source reports: Researchers built TCR beta cDNA using 5'RACE template switching with UMIs. Of CD8+ T cells, roughly 1.0-7.5% belonged to dominant NKG2C+ clonotypes in several donors. The CD3+CD56-NKG2C+ fraction of a handful of donors was also led by these clonotypes. HCMV specificity was not established for the expanded NKG2C+ T cell clones.

This sequence originates from a man aged 45-65 years who received an inactivated influenza vaccine. Specimen: PBMCs from blood, collected on the day of vaccination. This rearrangement joins TRBV10-3 to TRBJ1-6; D is unresolved. The CDR3 sequence: CAISESSGIGSPLHF. The DNA of the CDR3 is TGTGCCATCAGTGAGTCTTCGGGGATTGGGTCACCCCTCCACTTT.